The rows below give T cell receptor beta chains drawn from one sample of a study of CD8+ T cells in alopecia areata. Some clones are missing from TCRdb's copy, which holds only in-frame ones; the method was immunoSEQ multiplex PCR. The table shows under 130,000 clones, with around 86% occurring only once. The sample in question was CD8+ T cells sorted from blood, obtained at roughly week 30, from a patient treated with tofacitinib. All receptors derive from a human donor with alopecia areata. Each CDR3 is given with its conserved first and last residue. Fields, in order: D gene, clone size, J gene, V gene, CDR3 protein, CDR3 DNA. The D gene is left open where the match is weak. Clone size is stated in some rows and not others, as once, few, many or a class when expanded.

TRBD1,-,TRBJ2-7,TRBV7-8,CASLSGTEVYEQYF,TGTGCCAGCCTTTCCGGGACAGAAGTCTACGAGCAGTACTTC
-,-,TRBJ2-7,TRBV27,CASSLGTESSYEQYF,TGTGCCAGCAGTCTAGGGACGGAGAGCTCCTACGAGCAGTACTTC
-,-,TRBJ2-4,TRBV11-2,CASSPLDPKNIQYF,TGTGCCAGCAGCCCCCTAGATCCCAAAAACATTCAGTACTTC
-,few,TRBJ2-1,TRBV9,CASSVISKGNEQFF,TGTGCCAGCAGCGTTATAAGCAAAGGGAATGAGCAGTTCTTC
TRBD1,-,TRBJ2-3,TRBV15,CATSSGQGRDTQYF,TGTGCCACCAGCAGTGGACAGGGCCGAGATACGCAGTATTTT
-,-,TRBJ2-1,TRBV9,CASSVEWWKDEQFF,TGTGCCAGCAGCGTAGAATGGTGGAAGGATGAGCAGTTCTTC
-,-,TRBJ2-5,TRBV4-1,CASSQDQDNRETQYF,TGCGCCAGCAGCCAAGATCAGGACAACAGAGAGACCCAGTACTTC
-,few,TRBJ2-7,TRBV27,CASSPGASYEQYF,TGTGCCAGCAGCCCAGGGGCATCCTACGAGCAGTACTTC
-,-,TRBJ2-3,TRBV27,CASSLLESVDTQYF,TGTGCCAGCAGTTTATTGGAGTCGGTTGATACGCAGTATTTT
TRBD1,-,TRBJ2-7,TRBV6-1,CASSEATGPGQSIYEQYF,TGTGCCAGCAGTGAAGCGACAGGGCCGGGACAAAGTATCTACGAGCAGTACTTC
-,-,TRBJ1-5,TRBV7-9,CASSFDLGSQPQHF,TGTGCCAGCAGCTTTGACCTAGGGAGCCAGCCCCAGCATTTT
TRBD1,-,TRBJ2-7,TRBV29-1,CSGLGTDSYEQYF,TGCAGCGGACTCGGGACAGACTCCTACGAGCAGTACTTC
TRBD1,-,TRBJ2-7,TRBV2,CAIEATGVIDEQYF,TGTGCCATCGAGGCGACAGGGGTGATCGACGAGCAGTACTTC
-,-,TRBJ2-2,TRBV15,CATGTENTGELFF,TGTGCCACCGGGACCGAGAACACCGGGGAGCTGTTTTTT
-,-,TRBJ2-3,TRBV5-1,CASSLALGLSDTQYF,TGCGCCAGCAGCTTGGCACTAGGACTTTCAGATACGCAGTATTTT
-,-,TRBJ1-2,TRBV28,CASSLWDANYGYTF,TGTGCCAGCAGTTTATGGGACGCCAACTATGGCTACACCTTC
TRBD1,-,TRBJ1-2,TRBV7-2,CASANTGTGGYGYTF,TGTGCCAGCGCTAACACAGGCACAGGGGGTTATGGCTACACCTTC
TRBD2,-,TRBJ2-3,TRBV27,CASSWTSGSTDTQYF,TGTGCCAGCAGTTGGACTAGCGGAAGCACAGATACGCAGTATTTT
TRBD1,few,TRBJ1-1,TRBV30,CAWRGGQGSPEAFF,TGTGCCTGGAGGGGCGGACAGGGGAGCCCTGAAGCTTTCTTT
-,-,TRBJ2-5,TRBV20-1,CSAPIGETQYF,TGCAGTGCGCCAATTGGGGAGACCCAGTACTTC
-,-,TRBJ2-1,TRBV11-2,CASSLAAQFF,TGTGCCAGCAGCTTAGCAGCGCAGTTCTTC
-,-,TRBJ2-1,TRBV30,CAWTRWEQTYNEQFF,TGTGCCTGGACCCGATGGGAACAAACGTACAATGAGCAGTTCTTC
-,-,TRBJ2-7,TRBV5-1,CASSPWTASYEQYF,TGCGCCAGCAGCCCTTGGACAGCTAGCTACGAGCAGTACTTC
-,-,TRBJ2-5,TRBV5-4,CASRTSEKETQYF,TGTGCCAGCAGAACAAGCGAGAAAGAGACCCAGTACTTC
TRBD1,once,TRBJ1-2,TRBV29-1,CSVEFATGPANYGYTF,TGCAGCGTTGAATTCGCGACAGGGCCCGCTAACTATGGCTACACCTTC